These T cell receptor beta chains were read from a single sample in a study of cytomegalovirus exposure and HLA in healthy donors. Repertoires were generated with immunoSEQ multiplex PCR, while TCRdb's copy carries only in-frame clones and drops some. Of approximately 120,000 clones in the sample, about 71% were seen once. Sequenced sample: PBMCs. The receptors were sampled from a woman in her forties or fifties in good health and CMV-seronegative. Both conserved end residues are part of each CDR3. Fields, in order: V gene, J gene, clone size, D gene, CDR3 DNA, CDR3 protein. D genes are given only for firm matches. Where a row states a size, it is once, few, many or the class of an expanded clone; other rows omit it.

TRBV5-4	TRBJ2-7	.	TRBD1	TGTGCCAGCAGCTTTAGGGGACAGGGTCTCTACGAGCAGTACTTC	CASSFRGQGLYEQYF
TRBV7-8	TRBJ2-7	.	.	TGTGCCAGCAGCTTAAGCAGGGTCGTTTCAGCGCTCGAGCAGTACTTC	CASSLSRVVSALEQYF
TRBV7-9	TRBJ2-3	.	.	TGTGCCAGCACCGCCCCGGGGATCGATACGCAGTATTTT	CASTAPGIDTQYF
TRBV30	TRBJ1-1	.	TRBD1	TGTGCCTGGAGGGGACAGGGTAGGAACACTGAAGCTTTCTTT	CAWRGQGRNTEAFF
TRBV19	TRBJ2-3	.	.	TGTGCCAGTAGTTTCCTAGCGTCCGCAGATACGCAGTATTTT	CASSFLASADTQYF
TRBV5-1	TRBJ2-2	.	TRBD1	TGCGCCAGCAGCTATGGACAGGGGGGAACCGGGGAGCTGTTTTTT	CASSYGQGGTGELFF
TRBV28	TRBJ2-3	once	.	TGTGCCAGCAGCCTCCGCGGGACGGCGCAGTATTTT	CASSLRGTAQYF
TRBV27	TRBJ2-1	.	TRBD2	TGTGCCAGCAGTTTACGGGGGACTAGCGGAAAGCAGTTCTTC	CASSLRGTSGKQFF
TRBV29-1	TRBJ2-7	.	.	TGCAGCGTTGTTGCAGACTACGAGCAGTACTTC	CSVVADYEQYF
TRBV12-5	TRBJ2-2	once	.	TGTGCTAGTGGTTCACCGAGTGGTAGCGGGAACACCGGGGAGCTGTTTTTT	CASGSPSGSGNTGELFF
TRBV9	TRBJ1-3	.	TRBD1	TGTGCCAGCAGCGCCCGGCAGGGGGCAACTGGAAACACCATATATTTT	CASSARQGATGNTIYF
TRBV6-5	TRBJ2-7	.	.	TGTGCCAGCAGCGAGGCCGGGGACTACGAGCAGTACTTC	CASSEAGDYEQYF
TRBV30	TRBJ2-2	.	.	TGTGCCTGGTCGGACTTTCACACCGGGGAGCTGTTTTTT	CAWSDFHTGELFF
TRBV28	TRBJ2-7	.	.	TGTGCCAGCACCCCCGGGTTGGGGCCGTCGTACGAGCAGTACTTC	CASTPGLGPSYEQYF
TRBV19	TRBJ2-1	few	.	TGTGCCAGTAGTAAGGCCAGCGGGTTATTAGAGGATGAGCAGTTCTTC	CASSKASGLLEDEQFF
TRBV27	TRBJ1-2	.	TRBD1	TGTGCCAGCAGTTATGGACAGGGCGTCTATGGCTACACCTTC	CASSYGQGVYGYTF
TRBV5-6	TRBJ2-7	once	.	TGTGCCAGCAGCCGGGTGGCATCCTACGAGCAGTACTTC	CASSRVASYEQYF
TRBV7-2	TRBJ1-1	once	TRBD1	TGTGCCAGCAGCTTACAGGGGGGGAACACTGAAGCTTTCTTT	CASSLQGGNTEAFF
TRBV27	TRBJ1-1	.	TRBD1	TGTGCCAGCAGTTTATCTCTTACAGGGGGAACTGAAGCTTTCTTT	CASSLSLTGGTEAFF